This T cell receptor beta chain was recovered during a study of blood T cell repertoires in COVID-19. Study summary: Donors in the United States, Italy and Spain gave samples during acute or convalescent COVID-19. PBMCs, B-cell-depleted T cells, or T cells were the source of the cDNA or gDNA that made up the material.

Sequenced by immunoSEQ multiplex PCR; TCRdb stores in-frame clones only, minus some. The data contain about 140,000 clones, 80% to 85% of them singletons. This clone was picked up one time. Sequenced input: peripheral blood. This TCR was sampled from a woman aged 55-75 years with acute or convalescent COVID-19.

The CDR3 DNA is TGTGCCAGCAGCTTGGATGTCTTTTCGGGAGGCCTTAGCACAGATACGCAGTATTTT. Translating it yields CASSLDVFSGGLSTDTQYF. The chain carries TRBV5-4 and TRBJ2-3; 7 positions match TRBD2. The germline V gene has CDR1 SGHNT and CDR2 YYREEE (reference sequence). This CDR3 is 19 amino acids long. Losses at the gene ends were 0 bases for V and 0 bases for J; bases not matched to a gene: 13. Filled out from reference TRBV5-4 and TRBJ2-3, the complete variable domain reads ETGVTQSPTHLIKTRGQQVTLRCSSQSGHNTVSWYQQALGQGPQFIFQYYREEENGRGNFPPRFSGLQFPNYSSELNVNALELDDSALYLCASSLDVFSGGLSTDTQYFGPGTRLTVL.